These 6 T cell receptor beta chains share one sample of origin, sequenced in a study of cytomegalovirus exposure and HLA in healthy donors. The PCR made use of 60 Vbeta and 13 Jbeta primers. Assay used: immunoSEQ multiplex PCR; TCRdb lists only in-frame clones, some missing. The sample yields 100,000 to 150,000 clones, approximately 74% seen once. Sequencing was carried out using PBMCs. These receptors originate from a woman in her 50s in good health and CMV-seropositive.

The CDR3 protein is CASSSGFNYGYTF. DNA for the CDR3: TGTGCCAGCAGCTCAGGGTTTAACTATGGCTACACCTTC. This chain connects TRBV6-6 to TRBJ1-2; possibly TRBD1 for D (5 bases). Germline V gene lookup returns CDR1 MNHNY and CDR2 SVGAGI (reference sequence). V dropped 6 bases and J dropped 1 base, with 9 bases sitting between them. The CDR3 consists of 13 residues.

V usage is TRBV19 and J usage is TRBJ1-4; 7 nucleotides line up with TRBD1. V lost 8 bases, J lost 4 bases, and 7 bases stayed unmatched. CDR3 length: 14 residues. The germline V gene encodes CDR1 LNHDA and CDR2 SQIVND (reference sequence). CDR3: CASGLNRGNEKLFF. The CDR3 coding sequence is TGTGCCAGTGGGTTGAACAGGGGTAATGAAAAACTGTTTTTT.

The chain joins TRBV5-1 to TRBJ2-7, with D maybe TRBD2 (6 bases). Trimming removed 4 bases from V and 0 bases from J, with 14 bases in between. The CDR3 extends over 15 amino acids. Germline-derived CDR1 and CDR2 are SGHRS and YFSETQ. The CDR3 reads CASSPWGESSYEQYF. The CDR3 region has the DNA TGCGCCAGCAGCCCCTGGGGGGAGAGCTCCTACGAGCAGTACTTC.

J is TRBJ2-7 and V is TRBV29-1; D gene unclear. The V end was cut by 4 bases, the J end by 0 bases, with 10 bases between. There are 13 residues in the CDR3. Per the germline V gene, CDR1 is SQVTM and CDR2 is ANQGSEA. The CDR3 region is CSVAPMSSYEQYF. CDR3 nucleotides: TGCAGCGTTGCCCCGATGAGCTCCTACGAGCAGTACTTC.

V is TRBV6-5 and J is TRBJ1-6; D is undetermined. The germline V and J ends were trimmed by 6 bases and 6 bases, with 9 bases remaining between them. The CDR3 length is 13 residues. CDR1 MNHEY and CDR2 SVGAGI come from the germline V gene. The CDR3: CASSQSANSPLHF. The CDR3 nucleotides read TGTGCCAGCAGCCAGTCCGCTAATTCACCCCTCCACTTT.

The chain links TRBV18 to TRBJ1-1; unclear D gene. Per the germline V gene, CDR1 is KGHSH and CDR2 is LQKENI. The CDR3 contains 15 residues. V dropped 3 bases and J dropped 4 bases, with 15 bases sitting between them. CDR3 nucleotides: TGTGCCAGCTCACCCCTCACAGAATTTGCCACTGAAGCTTTCTTT. As protein: CASSPLTEFATEAFF.